Below are 32 T cell receptor beta chains sequenced from a single sample in a study of cytomegalovirus exposure and HLA in healthy donors. Primers included in the PCR were 60 Vbeta and 13 Jbeta primers. Method: immunoSEQ multiplex PCR; TCRdb's copy keeps in-frame clones and lacks some. The sample has approximately 100,000 clones; roughly three quarters are singletons. Sequencing used PBMCs. The origin of the receptors is a woman between 35 and 50 years old in good health and CMV-seropositive.

The V gene is TRBV19, the J gene TRBJ1-6; D is ambiguous. V lost 8 bases, J lost 7 bases, and 18 bases lay in between. Germline V gene sequence: CDR1 LNHDA, CDR2 SQIVND (reference sequence). This CDR3 is built from 15 residues. CDR3 residues: CASAQGGVTNSPLHF. Written as DNA, the CDR3 is TGTGCCAGTGCTCAAGGCGGTGTCACCAATTCACCCCTCCACTTT.

The gene calls are TRBV5-1 and TRBJ2-1; a weak D match, TRBD2 (7 bases). V was pared by 4 bases and J by 4 bases, with 15 bases between. This CDR3 spans 15 amino acids. The germline V gene has CDR1 SGHRS and CDR2 YFSETQ. The CDR3 sequence: CASSLEGGGYNEQFF. The CDR3 region has the DNA TGCGCCAGCAGCCTAGAGGGGGGGGGATACAATGAGCAGTTCTTC.

On this clone itself: One junction end disagrees with the germline gene, perhaps due to a read error. The gene calls are TRBV30 and TRBJ1-1; weak D call: TRBD1 (5 bases). The length of the CDR3 is 12 residues. Germline V gene lookup returns CDR1 GTSNPN and CDR2 SVGIG (reference sequence). The CDR3 protein is CAWRKTAIQGIF. CDR3 sequence (DNA): TGTGCCTGGAGGAAGACAGCTATCCAAGGGATCTTT.

This chain connects TRBV2 to TRBJ1-4, with 7 bases that match TRBD1. The CDR3 sequence is 16 residues long. Germline V gene sequence: CDR1 SNHLY, CDR2 FYNNEI. CDR3 loop: CASGQGVDMANEKLFF. CDR3 in DNA: TGTGCTAGCGGGCAGGGGGTGGATATGGCTAATGAAAAACTGTTTTTT.

This rearrangement joins TRBV7-8 to TRBJ2-1; 16 bases agree with TRBD2. V lost 5 bases and J lost 3; bases outside the gene matches: 10. The CDR3 is made up of 19 amino acids. Per the germline V gene, CDR1 is SGHVS and CDR2 is FQNEAQ. CDR3 residues: CASSPAGTSGGAFYNEQFF. The CDR3 nucleotides read TGTGCCAGCAGCCCAGCCGGGACTAGCGGGGGGGCTTTCTACAATGAGCAGTTCTTC.

The chain has TRBV5-8 and TRBJ1-6; D is perhaps TRBD1 (6 bases). Germline-derived CDR1 and CDR2 are SGHTS and YDEGEE. V was cut by 7 bases and J by 10 bases, with 15 bases left in between. This CDR3 has 13 amino acids. Here the CDR3 reads CASRRQGMSPLHF. CDR3 bases: TGTGCCAGCCGGAGGCAGGGGATGTCACCCCTCCACTTT.

This chain uses TRBV2 with TRBJ1-3, with 8 bases matching TRBD1. Looked up from germline, CDR1 is SNHLY and CDR2 is FYNNEI. Trimming cost V 5 bases and J 11 bases; bases outside gene matches: 11. The CDR3 runs 14 residues. In DNA form, the CDR3 reads TGTGCCAGCAGTATGGACAGGGCCTTAAGGGCCATATATTTT. It encodes CASSMDRALRAIYF.

V and J are TRBV6-4 and TRBJ1-2, with a weak D call TRBD1 (5 bases). This CDR3 has 14 amino acids. Trimming removed 5 bases at V and 1 base at J, with 11 bases between. The germline V gene encodes CDR1 MRHNA and CDR2 SNTAGT. DNA for the CDR3: TGTGCCAGCAGTCCAGGGTACGGTAACTATGGCTACACCTTC. Residues: CASSPGYGNYGYTF.

The chain has TRBV6-5 and TRBJ2-3, with 11 positions matching TRBD2. V lost 2 bases to trimming and J lost 6 bases; unmatched junction nucleotides: 7. Germline-derived CDR1 and CDR2 are MNHEY and SVGAGI. The length of the CDR3 is 16 residues. CDR3 nucleotides: TGTGCCAGCAGTTACAGGGTGACTAGCGGGGTTGATACGCAGTATTTT. Translating it yields CASSYRVTSGVDTQYF.

V is TRBV30 and J is TRBJ1-1; D is unresolved. The CDR3 is made up of 11 amino acids. The germline V gene has CDR1 GTSNPN and CDR2 SVGIG (reference sequence). Trimming removed 4 bases at V and 4 bases at J, with 7 bases between. In DNA form, the CDR3 reads TGTGCCTGGAATTCTGTCACTGAAGCTTTCTTT. This gives the protein CAWNSVTEAFF.

The gene calls are TRBV5-4 and TRBJ1-1; 7 nucleotides align to TRBD1. The germline V gene encodes CDR1 SGHNT and CDR2 YYREEE (reference sequence). The trim removed 4 bases at V and 4 bases at J, leaving 13 bases unmatched. This CDR3 is built from 16 residues. CDR3 in DNA: TGTGCCAGCAGCCCCGGGTCGGGACAGACGTTCACTGAAGCTTTCTTT. It yields the protein CASSPGSGQTFTEAFF.

Only one count was recorded for this clone. The chain recombines TRBV5-1 with TRBJ1-1; possibly TRBD1 for D (5 bases). The CDR3 totals 14 residues. V was shortened by 0 bases and J by 4 bases, with 10 bases between the two germline ends. Per germline, CDR1 SGHRS and CDR2 YFSETQ. CDR3 nucleotide sequence: TGCGCCAGCAGCTTGGGAGGGGACTTCACTGAAGCTTTCTTT. Translated: CASSLGGDFTEAFF.

The chain joins TRBV14 to TRBJ1-1; 8 bases agree with TRBD1. Germline V gene lookup returns CDR1 SGHDN and CDR2 FVKESK. The junction had 22 bases not matched to a gene; V was cut back by 5 bases and J by 11 bases. There are 17 residues in the CDR3. The CDR3 region is CASSSHTLRQGWRSAFF. CDR3 nucleotide sequence: TGTGCCAGCAGCTCTCATACGCTCCGACAGGGGTGGAGGTCGGCTTTCTTT.

In its sample, this clone was seen a few times. The chain couples TRBV6-1 to TRBJ1-3, with D tentatively TRBD1 (6 bases). V lost 5 bases to trimming and J lost 0 bases, with 11 bases between them. Germline V gene data show CDR1 as MNHNS and CDR2 as SASEGT. The CDR3 sequence is 15 residues long. The CDR3 spells CASSPTGNSGNTIYF. CDR3 DNA sequence: TGTGCCAGCAGTCCAACAGGGAACTCTGGAAACACCATATATTTT.

V usage is TRBV5-1 and J usage is TRBJ1-3, with D uncertain. The CDR3 has 15 amino acids. V lost 4 bases and J 3 bases, leaving 14 bases between the germline ends. Germline CDR1 and CDR2: SGHRS and YFSETQ. The CDR3 here is CASSTRGAGGNTIYF. For the CDR3, the DNA is TGCGCCAGCAGCACCCGAGGAGCTGGTGGAAACACCATATATTTT. The complete variable domain, with remaining parts taken from reference TRBV5-1 and TRBJ1-3, reads KAGVTQTPRYLIKTRGQQVTLSCSPISGHRSVSWYQQTPGQGLQFLFEYFSETQRNKGNFPGRFSGRQFSNSRSEMNVSTLELGDSALYLCASSTRGAGGNTIYFGEGSWLTVV.

The chain uses TRBV18 and TRBJ1-1; D gene unclear. Trimming pared 6 bases from V and 1 base from J, leaving 15 bases between. Germline V gene lookup returns CDR1 KGHSH and CDR2 LQKENI. This CDR3 region has 15 residues. Here the CDR3 DNA reads TGTGCCAGCTCTCCAACTGAACAGAGGAACACTGAAGCTTTCTTT. Amino acids: CASSPTEQRNTEAFF.

The J gene is TRBJ1-2, the V gene TRBV4-1, with a tentative D call TRBD1 (6 bases). Germline CDR1 and CDR2: MGHRA and YSYEKL. The CDR3 spans 16 residues. V was shortened by 1 base and J by 1 base, with 13 bases between the two germline ends. The CDR3 sequence: CASSQGGGTGNYGYTF. CDR3 nucleotide sequence: TGCGCCAGCAGCCAAGGTGGGGGCACCGGTAACTATGGCTACACCTTC.

Regarding this clone: The CDR3 ends on some other residue instead of the conserved phenylalanine or tryptophan, so this is likely a read error. No DNA is shown, since the ends of the CDR3 on it are uncertain; the CDR3 is the one TCRdb lists. The chain has TRBV30 and TRBJ2-7; the DNA was not compared with TRBD2, the D call given in the table. Germline values: CDR1 GTSNPN, CDR2 SVGIG (reference sequence). With termini counted, the CDR3 has 11 amino acids. The CDR3 protein is CAWSRGGTSLL.

The rearrangement links TRBV5-1 to TRBJ2-5, with TRBD2 identical over 8 bases. V was pared by 10 bases and J by 0 bases, with 8 bases of the junction left unmatched. Germline CDR1 SGHRS, CDR2 YFSETQ. The CDR3 consists of 14 residues. CDR3 region: CASSAGGYQETQYF. The CDR3 DNA reads TGCGCCTCCAGCGCGGGGGGTTACCAAGAGACCCAGTACTTC.

This clone was seen more than once but under ten times. The chain is built from TRBV5-1 and TRBJ1-1; perhaps TRBD1 as D (5 bases). Per germline, CDR1 SGHRS and CDR2 YFSETQ. The CDR3 runs 11 residues. V was cut by 5 bases and J by 5 bases, with 7 bases left in between. The CDR3 sequence: CASRGETEAFF. The CDR3 nucleotides are TGCGCCAGCAGAGGGGAAACTGAAGCTTTCTTT.

CDR3 region: CASSYSGTGGAYGYTF. For the CDR3, the DNA is TGTGCCAGCAGTTACTCGGGGACAGGGGGCGCTTATGGCTACACCTTC. The chain couples TRBV6-5 to TRBJ1-2; TRBD1 matches at 12 bases. The CDR3 extends over 16 amino acids. V dropped 0 bases and J dropped 5; count of bases not matched to a gene: 4. CDR1 and CDR2 (germline): MNHEY, SVGAGI.

This clone was detected only a few times. This chain uses TRBV27 with TRBJ2-1, with 12 nucleotides matching TRBD1. V was clipped by 4 bases and J by 7 bases; unmatched bases: 5. Germline assignment: CDR1 MNHEY and CDR2 SMNVEV (reference sequence). The CDR3 contains 15 residues. The CDR3 region is CASSWDRGRENEQFF. The CDR3 DNA reads TGTGCCAGCAGTTGGGACAGGGGGCGAGAAAATGAGCAGTTCTTC.

The V call is TRBV29-1, the J call TRBJ2-3, with 11 bases lining up with TRBD2. V trimming: 6 bases; J trimming: 2 bases; junction bases outside the gene matches: 7. The CDR3 is made up of 15 amino acids. Germline lookup yields CDR1 SQVTM and CDR2 ANQGSEA. CDR3 in DNA: TGCAGCGTCATGACTAGCGGGGCGATCACAGATACGCAGTATTTT. It specifies CSVMTSGAITDTQYF.

V is TRBV7-2 and J is TRBJ2-7; 7 nucleotides match TRBD1. Germline V gene sequence: CDR1 SGHTA, CDR2 FQGNSA. CDR3 length: 16 residues. Trimming removed 1 base from V and 4 bases from J; junction bases left unmatched: 10. The CDR3 loop reads CASSLEGAVTVYEQYF. The CDR3 nucleotides are TGTGCCAGCAGCTTAGAGGGGGCGGTAACGGTTTACGAGCAGTACTTC.

The chain recombines TRBV19 with TRBJ1-5, with D unclear. The CDR3 has 14 residues. V was clipped by 3 bases and J by 0 bases, with 6 bases between them. From germline, CDR1 is LNHDA and CDR2 SQIVND (reference sequence). This CDR3 reads CASSMSSSNQPQHF. DNA for the CDR3: TGTGCCAGTAGTATGTCTTCTAGCAATCAGCCCCAGCATTTT. Full variable domain (remainder filled in from reference TRBV19 and TRBJ1-5): DGGITQSPKYLFRKEGQNVTLSCEQNLNHDAMYWYRQDPGQGLRLIYYSQIVNDFQKGDIAEGYSVSREKKESFPLTVTSAQKNPTAFYLCASSMSSSNQPQHFGDGTRLSIL.

The rearrangement uses TRBV6-1 and TRBJ1-1, with D possibly matching TRBD1 (5 bases). V gave up 5 bases and J gave up 1 base, with 11 bases separating them. The CDR3 contains 14 residues. Germline-derived CDR1 and CDR2 are MNHNS and SASEGT. The CDR3 here is CASSNIGGNTEAFF. CDR3 sequence (DNA): TGTGCCAGCAGTAATATCGGGGGGAACACTGAAGCTTTCTTT.

The chain joins TRBV2 to TRBJ2-6; possible D gene TRBD1, 6 bases. CDR1 is SNHLY, CDR2 FYNNEI, per germline. The CDR3 runs to 15 residues. Trimming stripped 3 bases from V and 2 bases from J, with 8 bases between. The CDR3 here is CASSESGAGANVLTF. CDR3 nucleotide sequence: TGTGCCAGCAGTGAGTCAGGGGCTGGGGCCAACGTCCTGACTTTC. The whole variable domain, remainder taken from reference TRBV2 and TRBJ2-6, is EPEVTQTPSHQVTQMGQEVILRCVPISNHLYFYWYRQILGQKVEFLVSFYNNEISEKSEIFDDQFSVERPDGSNFTLKIRSTKLEDSAMYFCASSESGAGANVLTFGAGSRLTVL.

The genes are TRBV18 and TRBJ2-1; perhaps TRBD2 as D (6 bases). Germline values: CDR1 KGHSH, CDR2 LQKENI. Trimming cost V 3 bases and J 6 bases, with 12 bases left between them. The CDR3 sequence is 14 residues long. CDR3 sequence reads: CASSPLGGGNEQFF. CDR3 coding DNA: TGTGCCAGCTCACCGTTGGGGGGAGGCAATGAGCAGTTCTTC.

This chain links TRBV4-1 with TRBJ1-1; D unclear. V lost 4 bases and J lost 0, with 6 bases in between. The germline V gene encodes CDR1 MGHRA and CDR2 YSYEKL. The CDR3 covers 13 residues. In DNA form, the CDR3 reads TGCGCCAGCAGCCCACAGATGAACACTGAAGCTTTCTTT. Encoded protein: CASSPQMNTEAFF.

In this sample, this clone turned up a few times. This chain joins TRBV5-1 and TRBJ2-3; D unclear. The CDR3 is made up of 15 amino acids. The V and J ends lost 2 bases and 0 bases respectively, with 10 bases between them. Germline V gene lookup returns CDR1 SGHRS and CDR2 YFSETQ. The CDR3 nucleotides are TGCGCCAGCAGCTTACAGCAGCCTAGCACAGATACGCAGTATTTT. Protein: CASSLQQPSTDTQYF. The full variable domain, completed using reference TRBV5-1 and TRBJ2-3, is KAGVTQTPRYLIKTRGQQVTLSCSPISGHRSVSWYQQTPGQGLQFLFEYFSETQRNKGNFPGRFSGRQFSNSRSEMNVSTLELGDSALYLCASSLQQPSTDTQYFGPGTRLTVL.

This sequence joins TRBV19 and TRBJ1-1, with unresolved D. Germline V gene sequence: CDR1 LNHDA, CDR2 SQIVND (reference sequence). The V end lost 9 bases, the J end lost 11 bases, and 13 bases lay between the germline ends. The CDR3 is 10 amino acids. DNA for the CDR3: TGTGCCAGCCTAGAATGTTACGCTTTCTTT. Translation: CASLECYAFF.

The genes are TRBV18 and TRBJ2-1; D possibly corresponds to TRBD2 (6 bases). This CDR3 comprises 17 residues. V was shortened by 4 bases and J by 7 bases, with 23 bases between the two germline ends. Germline V CDR1 and CDR2: KGHSH, LQKENI. CDR3 sequence (DNA): TGTGCCAGCTCACTCACCTACGGACCCGGGAGCGGAAATGAGCAGTTCTTC. Residues: CASSLTYGPGSGNEQFF.